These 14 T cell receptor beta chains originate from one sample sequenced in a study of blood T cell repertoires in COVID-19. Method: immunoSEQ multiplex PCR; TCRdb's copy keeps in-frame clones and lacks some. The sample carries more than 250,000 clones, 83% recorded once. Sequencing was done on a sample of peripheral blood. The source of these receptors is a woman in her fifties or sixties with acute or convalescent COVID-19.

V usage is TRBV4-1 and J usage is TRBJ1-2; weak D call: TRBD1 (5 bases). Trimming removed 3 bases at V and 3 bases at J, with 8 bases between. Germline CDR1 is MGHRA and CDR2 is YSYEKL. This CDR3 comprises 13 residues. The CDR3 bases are TGCGCCAGCAGCCAGGGGGGGTACTATGGCTACACCTTC. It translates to CASSQGGYYGYTF.

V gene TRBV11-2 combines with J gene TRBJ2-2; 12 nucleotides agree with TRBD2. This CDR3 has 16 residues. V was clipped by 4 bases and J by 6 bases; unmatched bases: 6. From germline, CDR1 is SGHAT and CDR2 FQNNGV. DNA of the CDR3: TGTGCCAGCAGCTCCAGACTAGCGGGAGTGTCCGGGGAGCTGTTTTTT. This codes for CASSSRLAGVSGELFF.

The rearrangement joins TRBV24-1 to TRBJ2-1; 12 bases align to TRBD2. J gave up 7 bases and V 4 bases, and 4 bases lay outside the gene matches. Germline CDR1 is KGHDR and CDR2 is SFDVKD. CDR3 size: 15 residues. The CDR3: CATSDLAGGPNEQFF. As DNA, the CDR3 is TGTGCCACCAGTGACCTAGCGGGGGGGCCGAATGAGCAGTTCTTC.

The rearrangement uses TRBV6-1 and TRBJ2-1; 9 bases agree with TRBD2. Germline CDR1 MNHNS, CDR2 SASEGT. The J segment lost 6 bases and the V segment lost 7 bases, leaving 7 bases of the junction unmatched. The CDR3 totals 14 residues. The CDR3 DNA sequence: TGTGCCAGCATTCCTAGCGGGGCCTTCAATGAGCAGTTCTTC. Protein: CASIPSGAFNEQFF.

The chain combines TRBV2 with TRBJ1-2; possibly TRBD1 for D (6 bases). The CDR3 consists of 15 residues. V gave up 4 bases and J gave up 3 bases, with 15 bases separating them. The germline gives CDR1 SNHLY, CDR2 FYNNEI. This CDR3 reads CASSAPGALDYGYTF. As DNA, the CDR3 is TGTGCCAGCAGTGCCCCAGGGGCGTTGGACTATGGCTACACCTTC. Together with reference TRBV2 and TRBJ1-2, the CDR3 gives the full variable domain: EPEVTQTPSHQVTQMGQEVILRCVPISNHLYFYWYRQILGQKVEFLVSFYNNEISEKSEIFDDQFSVERPDGSNFTLKIRSTKLEDSAMYFCASSAPGALDYGYTFGSGTRLTVV.

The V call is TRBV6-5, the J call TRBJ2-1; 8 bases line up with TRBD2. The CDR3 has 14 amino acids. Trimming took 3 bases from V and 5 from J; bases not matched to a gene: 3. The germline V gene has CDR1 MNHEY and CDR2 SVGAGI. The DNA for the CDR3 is TGTGCCAGCAGTTATAGCGGGACTAACAATGAGCAGTTCTTC. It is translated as CASSYSGTNNEQFF.

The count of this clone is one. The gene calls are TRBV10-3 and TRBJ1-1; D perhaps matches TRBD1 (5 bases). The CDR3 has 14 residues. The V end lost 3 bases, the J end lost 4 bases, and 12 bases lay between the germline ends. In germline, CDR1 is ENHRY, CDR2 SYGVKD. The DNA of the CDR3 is TGTGCCATCAGTGAAAGGCAGGGCGCCACTGAAGCTTTCTTT. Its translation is CAISERQGATEAFF.

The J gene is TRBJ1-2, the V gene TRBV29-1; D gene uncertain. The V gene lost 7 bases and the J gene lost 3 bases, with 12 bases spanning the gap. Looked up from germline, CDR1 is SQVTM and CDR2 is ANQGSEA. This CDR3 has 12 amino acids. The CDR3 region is CSGRQEDYGYTF. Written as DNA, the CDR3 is TGCAGCGGGCGTCAAGAGGACTATGGCTACACCTTC.

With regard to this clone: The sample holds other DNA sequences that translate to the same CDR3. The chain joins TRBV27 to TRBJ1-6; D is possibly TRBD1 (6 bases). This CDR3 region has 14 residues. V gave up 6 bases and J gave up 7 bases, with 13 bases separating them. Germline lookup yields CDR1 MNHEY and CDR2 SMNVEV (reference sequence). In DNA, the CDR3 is TGTGCCAGCAGCCAGACAGGATGGAATTCACCCCTCCACTTT. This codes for CASSQTGWNSPLHF.

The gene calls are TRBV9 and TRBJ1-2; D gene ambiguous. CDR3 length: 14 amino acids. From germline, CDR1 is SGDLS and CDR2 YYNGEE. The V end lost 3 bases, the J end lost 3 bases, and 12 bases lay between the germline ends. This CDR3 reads CASSEPPGDYGYTF. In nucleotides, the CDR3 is TGTGCCAGCAGCGAGCCCCCCGGGGACTATGGCTACACCTTC. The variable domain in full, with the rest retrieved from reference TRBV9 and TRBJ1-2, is DSGVTQTPKHLITATGQRVTLRCSPRSGDLSVYWYQQSLDQGLQFLIQYYNGEERAKGNILERFSAQQFPDLHSELNLSSLELGDSALYFCASSEPPGDYGYTFGSGTRLTVV.

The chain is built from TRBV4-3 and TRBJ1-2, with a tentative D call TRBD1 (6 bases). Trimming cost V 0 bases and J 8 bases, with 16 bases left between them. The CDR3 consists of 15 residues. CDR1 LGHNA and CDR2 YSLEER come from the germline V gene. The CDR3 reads CASSQDTGQASGYTF. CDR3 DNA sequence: TGCGCCAGCAGCCAAGATACAGGGCAGGCCTCAGGCTACACCTTC.

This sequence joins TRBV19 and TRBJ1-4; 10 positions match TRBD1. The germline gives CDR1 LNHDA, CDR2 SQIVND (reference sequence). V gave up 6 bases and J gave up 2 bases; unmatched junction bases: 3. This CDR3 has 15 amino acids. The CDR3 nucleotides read TGTGCCAGTAGGACAGGGGGCTGGACTAATGAAAAACTGTTTTTT. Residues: CASRTGGWTNEKLFF.

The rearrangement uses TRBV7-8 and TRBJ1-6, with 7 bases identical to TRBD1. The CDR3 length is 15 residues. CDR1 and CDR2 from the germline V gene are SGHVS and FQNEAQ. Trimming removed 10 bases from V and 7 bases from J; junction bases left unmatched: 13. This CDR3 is CATSGDRRGNSPLHF. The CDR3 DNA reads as TGTGCCACCTCTGGGGACAGAAGGGGGAATTCACCCCTCCACTTT. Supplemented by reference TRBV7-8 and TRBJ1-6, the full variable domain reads GAGVSQSPRYKVAKRGQDVALRCDPISGHVSLFWYQQALGQGPEFLTYFQNEAQLDKSGLPSDRFFAERPEGSVSTLKIQRTQQEDSAVYLCATSGDRRGNSPLHFGNGTRLTVT.

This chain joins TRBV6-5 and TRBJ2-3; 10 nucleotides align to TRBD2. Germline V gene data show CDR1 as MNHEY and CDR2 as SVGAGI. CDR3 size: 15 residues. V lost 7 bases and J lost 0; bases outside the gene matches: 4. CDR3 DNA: TGTGCCAGCATCCTAGCGGGAGCAAGCACAGATACGCAGTATTTT. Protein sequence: CASILAGASTDTQYF.